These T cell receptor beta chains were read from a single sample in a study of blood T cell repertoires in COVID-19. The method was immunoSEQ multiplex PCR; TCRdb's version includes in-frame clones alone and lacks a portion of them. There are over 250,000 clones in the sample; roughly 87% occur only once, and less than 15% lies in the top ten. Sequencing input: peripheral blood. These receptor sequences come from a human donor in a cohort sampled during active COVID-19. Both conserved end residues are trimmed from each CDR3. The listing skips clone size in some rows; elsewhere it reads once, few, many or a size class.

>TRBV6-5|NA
ASSNIHSNQPQH
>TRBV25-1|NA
ASGGGPGNTIY
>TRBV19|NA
ASQDRLNSPLH
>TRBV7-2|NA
ASSSNPRWAGDVKNIQY
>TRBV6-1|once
ASSEGGGRFNEQF
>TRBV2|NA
ASKFRARDEQF
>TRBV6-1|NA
ASSGQGAEKLF
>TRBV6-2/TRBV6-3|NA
ASSFFPRGLAELYEQY
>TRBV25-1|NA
ASSRGKGITGELF
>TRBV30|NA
AWSVVAGGPDTQY
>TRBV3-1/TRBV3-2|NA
ASSLQGYGYT
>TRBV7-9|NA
ASSSGDRGYGYT
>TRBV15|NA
ATSRDSTVTRSTDTQY
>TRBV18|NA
ASSGGLAAQSGNEQF
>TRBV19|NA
ASSPMVVRAGELF
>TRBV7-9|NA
ASSLALVNYNEQF
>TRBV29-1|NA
SAVGTDNQPQH
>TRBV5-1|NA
ASSFGLAGGPRREQF
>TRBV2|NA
ASSTRDTQY
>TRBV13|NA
ASSPPGGALYEQY
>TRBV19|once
ASSKGTTANTGELF
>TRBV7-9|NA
ASSPSRTSSADTQY
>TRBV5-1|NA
ASSEGDKSEAAF
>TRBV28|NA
ASRTGGQPQH
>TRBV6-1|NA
ASSEAGPLTQY
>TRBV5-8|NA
ASSLGRVLLENQPQH
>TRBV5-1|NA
ASSLEGTGREKLF
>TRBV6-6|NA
ASSYGAATYEQY
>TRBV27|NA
ASSFTLTSLSYNEQF
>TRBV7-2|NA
ASSQTSGTYNEQF
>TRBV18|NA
ASSPELQVNTEAF
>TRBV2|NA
ASREQETQY
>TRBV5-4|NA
ASTSRASGLKETQY
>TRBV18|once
ASSGQPLTTNEKLF
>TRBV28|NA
ASSLWGQSTDTQY
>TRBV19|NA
ASRKREVSNEQF
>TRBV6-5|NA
ARDFKRHQGYEQY
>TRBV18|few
ASSLGTGGASYT
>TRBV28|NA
ASRSISGQGRRGYT
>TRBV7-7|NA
ASSLSSNTGELF